This T cell receptor (beta chain) was captured by sequencing in a study of shared T cell receptors in the human thymus. Germline V gene sequence: CDR1 MNHNS, CDR2 SASEGT. V shed 2 bases, J shed 2 bases, and the junction held 13 bases outside the gene matches. The CDR3 runs to 18 residues. Profiling relied on immunoSEQ multiplex PCR, and the TCRdb table lists in-frame clones only, not all of them. The repertoire holds hundreds of thousands of clones, around 93% seen once, with roughly 0.021% in the top ten. The sequence derives from a human donor. Input material: thymocytes. The J gene is TRBJ2-5, the V gene TRBV6-1; 8 bases line up with TRBD2. CDR3 nucleotide sequence: TGTGCCAGCAGTGAAATCGGTCGCAGCGGGGGCGGACAAGAGACCCAGTACTTC. Translating gives CASSEIGRSGGGQETQYF.